The clone carrying this TCR beta chain was detected a few times. The target antigen is unknown. The CDR3 covers 13 residues. The germline V gene encodes CDR1 LGHNA and CDR2 YSLEER. V lost 1 base and J lost 8, with 9 bases in between. The whole isolated RNA underwent reverse transcription, so sequencing captured expressed TCRB transcripts. Method: immunoSEQ multiplex PCR; TCRdb's copy keeps in-frame clones and lacks some. Among 450,000 or so clones listed, 10% to 12% were seen once. These data belong to a study of beta chain features in type 1 diabetes. Study-wide findings and caveats: Insertion counts at VDJ junctions were lower in type 1 diabetes patients, who also showed more deletions there.

This TCR was sampled from a woman under 30 in good health. Source material: naive CD4+ T cells from blood. This chain connects TRBV4-3 to TRBJ2-1; possible D gene TRBD2, 6 bases. The CDR3 nucleotides read TGCGCCAGCAGCCAAGGGTGGGGGGATGAGCAGTTCTTC. Protein sequence: CASSQGWGDEQFF.